The clone carrying this T cell receptor (beta chain) was observed many times. Its antigen is unidentified. Individual cDNA molecules each received unique molecular identifiers attached to them. TCRdb reprocessed the 5' RACE reads via MiXCR and lists one record per CDR3 protein. The top ten clones hold about 4.7% of a sample with about 44,000 distinct CDR3 sequences, about 23% of them seen once. The CDR3 totals 15 residues. With 0 bases removed from V and 0 bases from J, the gap between germline ends came to 8 bases. The germline CDR1 and CDR2 sequences are SGHTS and YDEGEE. The data originate from a study of early T cells in non-severe SARS-CoV-2 infection. Whole-study context: Chains from this unsorted whole-blood bulk RNA could not be paired. Study-level results: The matching step, a VDJdb search, favored anti-spike CD8 responses and missed private and CD4 specificities.

The chain recombines TRBV5-8 with TRBJ2-3; no clear D gene. The material sequenced was whole blood, taken at baseline. This TCR derives from an adult who was a healthcare worker with PCR-confirmed SARS-CoV-2 infection or an uninfected control (not recorded which). CDR3 in DNA: TGTGCCAGCAGCTTGGTTGGTGCTAGCACAGATACGCAGTATTTT. Translation gives CASSLVGASTDTQYF. The full variable domain, in which reference TRBV5-8 and TRBJ2-3 provide the parts outside the CDR3, is EAGVTQSPTHLIKTRGQQATLRCSPISGHTSVYWYQQALGLGLQFLLWYDEGEERNRGNFPPRFSGRQFPNYSSELNVNALELEDSALYLCASSLVGASTDTQYFGPGTRLTVL.